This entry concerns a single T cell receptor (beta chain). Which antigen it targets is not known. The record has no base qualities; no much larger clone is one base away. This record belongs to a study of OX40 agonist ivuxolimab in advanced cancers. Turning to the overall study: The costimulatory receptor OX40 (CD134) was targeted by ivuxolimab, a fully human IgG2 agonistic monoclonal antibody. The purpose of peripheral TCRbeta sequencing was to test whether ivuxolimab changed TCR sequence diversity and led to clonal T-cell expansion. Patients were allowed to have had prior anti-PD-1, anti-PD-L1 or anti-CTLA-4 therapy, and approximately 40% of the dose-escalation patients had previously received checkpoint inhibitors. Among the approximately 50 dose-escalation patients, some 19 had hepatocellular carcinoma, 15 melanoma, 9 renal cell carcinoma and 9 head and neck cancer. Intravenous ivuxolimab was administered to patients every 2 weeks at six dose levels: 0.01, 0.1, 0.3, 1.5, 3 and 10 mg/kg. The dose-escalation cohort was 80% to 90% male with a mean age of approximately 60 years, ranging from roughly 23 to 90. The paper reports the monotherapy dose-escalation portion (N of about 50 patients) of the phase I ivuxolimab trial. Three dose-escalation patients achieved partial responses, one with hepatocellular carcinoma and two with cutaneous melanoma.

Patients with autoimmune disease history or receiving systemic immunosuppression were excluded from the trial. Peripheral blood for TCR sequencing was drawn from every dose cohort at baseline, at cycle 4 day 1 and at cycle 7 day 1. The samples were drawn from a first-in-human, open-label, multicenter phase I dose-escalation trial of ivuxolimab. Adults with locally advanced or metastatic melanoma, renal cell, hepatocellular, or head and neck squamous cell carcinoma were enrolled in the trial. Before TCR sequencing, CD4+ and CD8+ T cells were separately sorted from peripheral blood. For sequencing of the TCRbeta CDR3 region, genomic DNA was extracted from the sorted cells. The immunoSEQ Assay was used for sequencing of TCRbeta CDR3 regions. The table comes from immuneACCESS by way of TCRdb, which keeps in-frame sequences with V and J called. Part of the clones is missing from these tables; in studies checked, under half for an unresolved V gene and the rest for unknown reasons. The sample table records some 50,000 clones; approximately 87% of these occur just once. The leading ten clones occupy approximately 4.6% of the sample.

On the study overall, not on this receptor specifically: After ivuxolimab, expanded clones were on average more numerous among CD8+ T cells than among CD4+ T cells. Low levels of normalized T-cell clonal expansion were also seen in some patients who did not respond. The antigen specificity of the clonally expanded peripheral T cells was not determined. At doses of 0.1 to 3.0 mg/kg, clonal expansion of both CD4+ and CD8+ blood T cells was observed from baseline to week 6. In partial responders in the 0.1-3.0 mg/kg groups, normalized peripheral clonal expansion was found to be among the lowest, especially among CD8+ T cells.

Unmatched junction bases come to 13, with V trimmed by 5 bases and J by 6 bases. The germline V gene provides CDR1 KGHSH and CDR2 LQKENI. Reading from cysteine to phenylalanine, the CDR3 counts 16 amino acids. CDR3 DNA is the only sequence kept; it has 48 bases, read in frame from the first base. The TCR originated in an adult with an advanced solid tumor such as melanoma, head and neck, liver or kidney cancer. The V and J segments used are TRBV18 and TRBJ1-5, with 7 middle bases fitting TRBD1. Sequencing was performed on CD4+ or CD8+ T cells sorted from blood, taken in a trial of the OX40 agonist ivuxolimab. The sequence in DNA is TGTGCCAGCTCATCGGCTGGACAGGAGCAGGGTCAGCCCCAGCATTTT. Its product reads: CASSSAGQEQGQPQHF.